Listed below are T cell receptor beta chains from one sample, sequenced in a study of control samples from healthy donors and cancer patients. Produced via immunoSEQ multiplex PCR; TCRdb's table is partial and in-frame only. The sample yields roughly 150,000 clones, over 90% seen once. Material for sequencing was blood. The receptors originated from a man aged 50 to 60 in good health. Both conserved end residues are part of each CDR3. D genes are given only for firm matches. The listing skips clone size in some rows; elsewhere it reads once, few, many or a size class.

>once|TRBV29-1|TRBJ1-2|15|TRBD1
TGCAGCGTTGAAGGAGGGACAGCCAAGTACTATGGCTACACCTTC
CSVEGGTAKYYGYTF
>NA|TRBV5-4|TRBJ2-3|16|TRBD2
TGTGCCAGCAGCAGGGCAACTAGCGGGAGCGCAGATACGCAGTATTTT
CASSRATSGSADTQYF
>NA|TRBV11-3|TRBJ2-3|15|NA
TGTGCCAGCAGCTTAGATAGGGAAATCACAGATACGCAGTATTTT
CASSLDREITDTQYF
>NA|TRBV4-1|TRBJ2-6|16|NA
TGCGCCAGCAGCCACATACAGGGTACTGGGGCCAACGTCCTGACTTTC
CASSHIQGTGANVLTF
>NA|TRBV6-5|TRBJ1-1|15|NA
TGTGCCAGCAGTTACGCCAGGACAGTGAACACTGAAGCTTTCTTT
CASSYARTVNTEAFF
>NA|TRBV7-8|TRBJ2-2|18|NA
TGTGCCAGCACCTTAGACGGGGGAGCTAGCGCGAACACCGGGGAGCTGTTTTTT
CASTLDGGASANTGELFF
>once|TRBV7-9|TRBJ2-1|18|TRBD2
TGTGCCAGCAGCTTAAAGTCGGGTGTGCGGGGGACCGCCCGTGAGCAGTTCTTC
CASSLKSGVRGTAREQFF
>NA|TRBV18|TRBJ2-3|15|TRBD2
TGTGCCAGCTCACCTCGAGCGGGGGGCACAGATACGCAGTATTTT
CASSPRAGGTDTQYF
>NA|TRBV10-3|TRBJ2-7|14|TRBD1
TGTGCCATCAGTGAGAGTGACAGGGGCCACGAGCAGTACTTC
CAISESDRGHEQYF
>NA|TRBV19|TRBJ2-3|18|TRBD1
TGTGCCAGTACCCCCATAAGGGGGACAGGGGGCATCACAGATACGCAGTATTTT
CASTPIRGTGGITDTQYF
>once|TRBV28|TRBJ2-7|15|NA
TGTGCCAGCAGCTCAGCCGCCTTCTTTGCCTACGAGCAGTACTTC
CASSSAAFFAYEQYF
>NA|TRBV7-6|TRBJ1-1|15|NA
TGTGCCAGCAGCTTAGTTGGGGGGACGAACACTGAAGCTTTCTTT
CASSLVGGTNTEAFF
>NA|TRBV6-1|TRBJ2-1|17|NA
TGTGCCAGCAGTGAATACGAGCTATCTGGCCTCTACAATGAGCAGTTCTTC
CASSEYELSGLYNEQFF
>NA|TRBV19|TRBJ1-1|15|TRBD1
TGTGCCAGTAGATCCAGGGGGCGCTCGGACACTGAAGCTTTCTTT
CASRSRGRSDTEAFF
>NA|TRBV18|TRBJ2-3|13|NA
TGTGCCAGCTCACCACCGAACACAGATACGCAGTATTTT
CASSPPNTDTQYF
>NA|TRBV28|TRBJ2-1|13|NA
TGTGCCAGCAACCCCGGTAGCTACTCACAGCAGTTCTTC
CASNPGSYSQQFF
>NA|TRBV18|TRBJ2-1|17|TRBD2
TGTGCCAGCTCACTCGGGACTAGCGGGATGGGTAGCAATGAGCAGTTCTTC
CASSLGTSGMGSNEQFF
>few|TRBV7-8|TRBJ2-7|18|NA
TGTGCCAGCAGCTTCAGTTCCCCGGGTAGGGTCCCTTACTACGAGCAGTACTTC
CASSFSSPGRVPYYEQYF
>NA|TRBV5-1|TRBJ2-7|14|NA
TGCGCCAGCAGCTTTTCGCCTCCATCCTACGAGCAGTACTTC
CASSFSPPSYEQYF
>NA|TRBV7-6|TRBJ2-1|15|TRBD2
TGTGCCAGCAGCAGGACTAGCGGATTTTACAATGAGCAGTTCTTC
CASSRTSGFYNEQFF
>NA|TRBV3-1/TRBV3-2|TRBJ2-7|14|NA
TGTGCCAGCAGCCAAGAGAGGACAGTTGGGGAGCAGTACTTC
CASSQERTVGEQYF
>NA|TRBV4-1|TRBJ2-1|15|NA
TGCGCCAGCAGCCAAGGAGAGGGCTACTACAATGAGCAGTTCTTC
CASSQGEGYYNEQFF
>few|TRBV3-1/TRBV3-2|TRBJ1-1|14|NA
TGTGCCAGCAGCCAACGCGAACAGGGCACTGAAGCTTTCTTT
CASSQREQGTEAFF
>NA|TRBV6-6|TRBJ2-3|15|TRBD2
TGTGCCAGGGGGGGACTATTAGGAAGCACAGATACGCAGTATTTT
CARGGLLGSTDTQYF
>NA|TRBV19|TRBJ2-3|14|NA
TGTGCCAGTAGTGAAAGGGCACCAACAGATACGCAGTATTTT
CASSERAPTDTQYF
>NA|TRBV21-1|TRBJ1-3|17|NA
TGTGCCAGCACCTTACCCGACAACGCCAACTCTGGAAACACCATATATTTT
CASTLPDNANSGNTIYF
>NA|TRBV11-2|TRBJ1-6|14|NA
TGTGCCAGCAGCTTAAGGGTGGAAAATTCACCCCTCCACTTT
CASSLRVENSPLHF
>NA|TRBV10-2|TRBJ2-1|17|TRBD2
TGCGCCAGCAGTGACCCGTTTAGCGGGAGGGTGGGGAATGAGCAGTTCTTC
CASSDPFSGRVGNEQFF
>NA|TRBV27|TRBJ1-1|15|NA
TGTGCCAGCAGTCTACGAAGACTCAGAGTTACTGAAGCTTTCTTT
CASSLRRLRVTEAFF
>NA|TRBV14|TRBJ1-1|14|TRBD1
TGTGCCAGCAGCCAAGTGACAGGGGTGACTGAAGCTTTCTTT
CASSQVTGVTEAFF
>NA|TRBV5-1|TRBJ1-1|15|NA
TGCGCCAGCAGCTTGGAACCAGGGGTAAACACTGAAGCTTTCTTT
CASSLEPGVNTEAFF
>NA|TRBV7-6|TRBJ2-7|15|TRBD2
TGTGCCAGCAGCCCTTTAGCGGGGGCAAACTACGAGCAGTACTTC
CASSPLAGANYEQYF
>NA|TRBV19|TRBJ1-2|15|TRBD1
TGTGCCAGTACCCCTGACAGGGGAAGGAACTATGGCTACACCTTC
CASTPDRGRNYGYTF
>NA|TRBV7-2|TRBJ1-2|14|NA
TGTGCCAGCACCGTAGGGAGTTCTAACTATGGCTACACCTTC
CASTVGSSNYGYTF
>NA|TRBV6-2/TRBV6-3|TRBJ2-3|15|NA
TGTGCCAGCAGTTACTCTAGCGCCAGCACAGATACGCAGTATTTT
CASSYSSASTDTQYF
>NA|TRBV7-9|TRBJ1-1|12|NA
TGTGCCAGCAGCTTTCAGGGCACTGAAGCTTTCTTT
CASSFQGTEAFF
>NA|TRBV11-2|TRBJ2-7|14|NA
TGTGCCAGCAGCTTATCGATTAGCGCCAACGAGCAGTACTTC
CASSLSISANEQYF
>NA|TRBV7-7|TRBJ2-5|14|TRBD2
TGTGCTAGCAGCTTAGTAGCGGGAGTAGAGACCCAGTACTTC
CASSLVAGVETQYF
>NA|TRBV6-2/TRBV6-3|TRBJ2-2|15|TRBD2
TGTGCCAGCAGTAGTAGCGGGAGTTACACCGGGGAGCTGTTTTTT
CASSSSGSYTGELFF
>NA|TRBV14|TRBJ2-1|18|NA
TGTGCCAGCAGCCAAGATCCTCGGGCGGGAAGGGCCCACAATGAGCAGTTCTTC
CASSQDPRAGRAHNEQFF
>NA|TRBV15|TRBJ2-2|15|NA
TGTGCCACCAGCAGAGATAGTCGCAACACCGGGGAGCTGTTTTTT
CATSRDSRNTGELFF
>once|TRBV9|TRBJ2-2|13|NA
TGTGCCAGCAGCGTAGACTGGACCGGGGAGCTGTTTTTT
CASSVDWTGELFF
>NA|TRBV27|TRBJ1-6|13|NA
TGTGCCAGCAGTTTAAACGGTCCTTCACCCCTCCACTTT
CASSLNGPSPLHF
>NA|TRBV2|TRBJ1-6|13|NA
TGTGCCAGCACCCTAGCTCTTAATTCACCCCTCCACTTT
CASTLALNSPLHF
>once|TRBV27|TRBJ2-7|13|NA
TGTGCCAGCAGTCGGACATCGTCCTACGAGCAGTACTTC
CASSRTSSYEQYF
>few|TRBV2|TRBJ1-5|15|NA
TGTGCCAGCAGTGAGCAGGGGCTAAGCAATCAGCCCCAGCATTTT
CASSEQGLSNQPQHF